The text below deals with one TCR beta chain. The target antigen is unknown. The germline CDR1 and CDR2 sequences are SGHRS and YFSETQ. V dropped 4 bases and J dropped 5; count of bases not matched to a gene: 8. The CDR3 has 14 amino acids. The PCR used 60 Vbeta and 13 Jbeta primers. The data were produced by immunoSEQ multiplex PCR, yet TCRdb's version contains in-frame clones alone and is incomplete. The table lists 100,000 to 150,000 clones. These data come from a study of cytomegalovirus exposure and HLA in healthy donors. The study, taken as a whole, reports: In a later analysis, CMV-associated beta chains were mostly HLA-associated, it appeared. Analyses of presence and absence presupposed an approximately uniform sequencing depth across donors. In a later analysis, at a false discovery rate of 0.05, about 15,000 TCR beta sequences were associated with HLA alleles.

The chain recombines TRBV5-1 with TRBJ1-1, with TRBD1 matching over 7 bases. Sample: PBMCs. The receptor's source is a man aged 35-49 years in good health and CMV-seronegative. The CDR3 sequence: CASSGDRAGTEAFF. In DNA, the CDR3 is TGCGCCAGCAGCGGCGACAGGGCGGGTACTGAAGCTTTCTTT.